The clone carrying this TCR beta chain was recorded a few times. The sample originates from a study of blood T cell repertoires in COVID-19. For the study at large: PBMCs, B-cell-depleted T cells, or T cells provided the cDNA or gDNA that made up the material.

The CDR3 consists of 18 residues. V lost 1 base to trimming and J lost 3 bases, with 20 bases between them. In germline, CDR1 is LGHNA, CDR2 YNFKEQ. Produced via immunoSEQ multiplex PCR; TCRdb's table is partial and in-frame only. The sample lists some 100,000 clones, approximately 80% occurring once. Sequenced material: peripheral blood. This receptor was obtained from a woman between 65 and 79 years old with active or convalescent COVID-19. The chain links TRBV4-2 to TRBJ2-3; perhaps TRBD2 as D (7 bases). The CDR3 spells CASSQGPGGHEGTDTQYF. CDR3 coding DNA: TGTGCCAGCAGCCAAGGACCCGGGGGGCATGAGGGAACAGATACGCAGTATTTT.